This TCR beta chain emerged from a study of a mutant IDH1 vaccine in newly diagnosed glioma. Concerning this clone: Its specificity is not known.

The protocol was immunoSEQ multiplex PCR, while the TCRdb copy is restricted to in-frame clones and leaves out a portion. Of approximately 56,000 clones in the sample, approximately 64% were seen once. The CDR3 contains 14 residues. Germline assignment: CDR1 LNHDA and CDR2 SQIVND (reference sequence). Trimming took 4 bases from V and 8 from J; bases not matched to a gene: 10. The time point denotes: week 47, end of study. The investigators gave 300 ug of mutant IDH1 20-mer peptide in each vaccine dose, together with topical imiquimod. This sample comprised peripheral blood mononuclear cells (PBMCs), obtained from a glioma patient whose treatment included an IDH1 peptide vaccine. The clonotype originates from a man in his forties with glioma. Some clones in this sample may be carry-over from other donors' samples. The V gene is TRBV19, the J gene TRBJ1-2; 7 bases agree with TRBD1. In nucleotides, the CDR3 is TGTGCCAGTAGTAGATCAGGGGGATCTCGGGGCTACACCTTC. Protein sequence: CASSRSGGSRGYTF. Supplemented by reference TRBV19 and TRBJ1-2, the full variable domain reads DGGITQSPKYLFRKEGQNVTLSCEQNLNHDAMYWYRQDPGQGLRLIYYSQIVNDFQKGDIAEGYSVSREKKESFPLTVTSAQKNPTAFYLCASSRSGGSRGYTFGSGTRLTVV.